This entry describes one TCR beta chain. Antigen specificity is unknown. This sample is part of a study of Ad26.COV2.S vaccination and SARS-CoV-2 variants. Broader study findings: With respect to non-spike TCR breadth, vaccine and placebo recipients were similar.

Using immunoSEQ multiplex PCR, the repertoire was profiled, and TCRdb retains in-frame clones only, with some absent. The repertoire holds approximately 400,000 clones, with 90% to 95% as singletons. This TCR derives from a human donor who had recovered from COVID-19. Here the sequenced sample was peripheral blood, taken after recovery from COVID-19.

CDR3 sequence (DNA): TGCGCCAGCAGCCAGGGGACAGGGAATATGGGGAATTCACCCCTCCACTTT. This sequence encodes CASSQGTGNMGNSPLHF. The chain uses TRBV4-1 and TRBJ1-6; 9 nucleotides line up with TRBD1. The J segment lost 7 bases and the V segment lost 3 bases, leaving 10 bases of the junction unmatched. The CDR3 contains 17 residues. CDR1 is MGHRA, CDR2 YSYEKL, per germline.